The source of this T cell receptor (beta chain) is a study of blood T cell dynamics during melanoma immunotherapy. CDR3 size: 13 residues. CDR1 and CDR2 (germline): LGHNT, FRNRAP. V gave up 1 base and J gave up 4 bases, with 8 bases separating them. Each bulk PBMC sample had 300 to 350 ng DNA loaded. Sequenced by immunoSEQ multiplex PCR; TCRdb stores in-frame clones only, minus some. This table has fewer than 20,000 clones, more than 85% appearing once. Time point indicated: pre-treatment baseline. Apart from a couple of fast progressors, RECIST 1.1 response was judged 12 weeks post-infusion. Patients had no prior systemic cancer treatment, immunosuppressants or other active cancers.

The J gene is TRBJ2-7, the V gene TRBV12-5, with D hard to call. The sequencing used blood, collected from a patient treated with checkpoint blockade. The TCR originated in a human donor with melanoma. CDR3 DNA: TGTGCTAGTGGTTTGGCTCCTTTGTACGAGCAGTACTTC. It yields the protein CASGLAPLYEQYF.